The subject of this entry is one T cell receptor (beta chain). This entry is derived from a study of CD8+ T cells in alopecia areata. Once RNA had been extracted, it was reverse transcribed into cDNA to act as the sequencing template. Assay: immunoSEQ multiplex PCR; the TCRdb copy retains only in-frame clones and omits some. The table records about 200,000 clones, about 62% of them present only once. Treatment denoted: oral pan-JAK inhibitor, 5-10 mg twice daily. CDR1 SNHLY and CDR2 FYNNEI come from the germline V gene. Trimming at V came to 9 bases and at J to 4 bases, leaving 8 bases not matched to a gene. The CDR3 sequence is 13 residues long.

Source: CD4+ T cells sorted from blood, taken at week 24, from a patient treated with tofacitinib. This sequence originates from a human donor with alopecia areata. The rearrangement uses TRBV2 and TRBJ2-5; 7 nucleotides align to TRBD1. The CDR3 sequence is CASMAGGRETQYF. CDR3 coding DNA: TGTGCCAGTATGGCAGGGGGACGAGAGACCCAGTACTTC. The variable domain in full, completed from reference TRBV2 and TRBJ2-5, reads EPEVTQTPSHQVTQMGQEVILRCVPISNHLYFYWYRQILGQKVEFLVSFYNNEISEKSEIFDDQFSVERPDGSNFTLKIRSTKLEDSAMYFCASMAGGRETQYFGPGTRLLVL.